These T cell receptor beta chains were read from a single sample in a study of long-term antiretroviral therapy in people with HIV. The method was immunoSEQ multiplex PCR; TCRdb's version includes in-frame clones alone and lacks a portion of them. This sample has about 35,000 clones; 94% occur once, and the top ten carry 3.6%. The sequencing used unsorted PBMCs, collected 4.1 years after starting antiretroviral therapy. These TCRs come from a woman aged 50 to 60 with HIV. The CDR3 runs from the conserved cysteine through the conserved F or W. The D gene is left open where the match is weak. A clone size is listed for some rows: how often the clone was seen (once, few, many), or a class if it is expanded.

v_call	d_call	clone_size	j_call	cdr3_aa	cdr3_nt
TRBV19	NA	NA	TRBJ1-1	CASSIVPNREAFF	TGTGCCAGTAGTATAGTTCCAAACAGGGAAGCTTTCTTT
TRBV6-5	NA	NA	TRBJ2-3	CASSYSSGRNTQYF	TGTGCCAGCAGTTACTCTTCGGGGAGGAATACGCAGTATTTT
TRBV19	TRBD1	NA	TRBJ1-1	CASRLDREMNTEAFF	TGTGCCAGTAGATTGGACAGGGAAATGAACACTGAAGCTTTCTTT
TRBV7-6	TRBD1	NA	TRBJ1-2	CASSAGDRPGGYGYTF	TGTGCCAGCAGCGCCGGGGACAGGCCGGGGGGTTATGGCTACACCTTC
TRBV29-1	NA	once	TRBJ1-2	CSVDAGGYGYTF	TGCAGCGTTGATGCGGGTGGCTATGGCTACACCTTC
TRBV7-9	TRBD1	NA	TRBJ1-1	CASSLGTGYAEAFF	TGTGCCAGCAGCTTAGGGACAGGCTACGCTGAAGCTTTCTTT
TRBV29-1	NA	NA	TRBJ1-1	CSAARWGENTEAFF	TGCAGCGCAGCTCGGTGGGGGGAGAACACTGAAGCTTTCTTT
TRBV7-9	TRBD2	NA	TRBJ2-3	CASSAGLAGAYSTDTQYF	TGTGCCAGCAGCGCAGGACTAGCGGGGGCGTATAGCACAGATACGCAGTATTTT
TRBV2	TRBD1	NA	TRBJ1-5	CASSPWTGQGQPQHF	TGTGCCAGCAGCCCTTGGACAGGGCAGGGTCAGCCCCAGCATTTT
TRBV7-2	NA	NA	TRBJ2-6	CASSRTELSGANVLTF	TGTGCCAGCAGCCGGACCGAACTCTCTGGGGCCAACGTCCTGACTTTC
TRBV7-8	TRBD2	NA	TRBJ2-3	CASSTRTSRDTQYF	TGTGCCAGCAGCACCCGGACTAGCAGAGATACGCAGTATTTT
TRBV15	NA	NA	TRBJ1-2	CATSRDRSGLYGYTF	TGTGCCACCAGCAGAGATAGGTCAGGGCTCTATGGCTACACCTTC
TRBV5-8	TRBD1	NA	TRBJ1-2	CATPVTQDPRGTGAVGYTF	TGTGCCACCCCGGTTACCCAAGACCCCCGGGGTACAGGGGCCGTTGGCTACACCTTC
TRBV5-4	NA	NA	TRBJ2-7	CASSPGGARTTYEQYF	TGTGCCAGCAGCCCCGGGGGCGCTAGGACAACCTACGAGCAGTACTTC
TRBV7-8	NA	NA	TRBJ1-4	CASSLGGNNEKLFF	TGTGCCAGCAGCTTAGGCGGGAATAATGAAAAACTGTTTTTT
TRBV5-1	NA	NA	TRBJ1-4	CASSLAGGTAKKLFF	TGCGCCAGCAGCTTGGCCGGGGGGACGGCTAAAAAACTGTTTTTT